The next 3 T cell receptor beta chains were all read from a single sample in a study of tissue T cells after allogeneic stem cell transplantation. Sample time point: mouse harvest day 14 after allogeneic transplant. The graft held 10^6 splenic CD5+ T cells and 10^7 T-cell-depleted bone marrow cells. Data came from immunoSEQ multiplex PCR; TCRdb stores just in-frame clones and leaves some out. The sample includes about 880 clones, approximately 50% of them seen just once. Sequencing input: liver tissue. The origin of the receptors is a female BALB/c mouse given C57BL/6 T cells with graft-versus-host disease after an allogeneic hematopoietic cell transplant.

This clone was picked up a small number of times. These gene names are mouse names. The CDR3 goes on 1 residue after the read ends, and that part is filled in from the germline J gene. This sequence joins TRBV19 and TRBJ1-4, with unresolved D. The CDR3 length is 14 residues. Germline CDR1 reads FNHDT; CDR2 reads SITEND (reference sequence). Between the trimmed V and J ends, which lost 4 bases and 1 base, there was a span of 8 bases. CDR3 DNA (partial): TGTGCCAGCAGTCCGACAAATTCCAACGAAAGATTATTT. This codes for CASSPTNSNERLF. The entire CDR3 is CASSPTNSNERLFF.

Note on this clone: Gene names and germline match the mouse. The read gets to within 1 residue of the CDR3 end, and the germline J gene fills in the rest. The chain employs TRBV26 and TRBJ2-7, with TRBD1 matching 12 bases. Germline CDR1 is KGHPV and CDR2 is FQNQEV (reference sequence). This CDR3 comprises 14 residues. The V gene end was trimmed by 6 bases and the J gene end by 6 bases; junction bases not matched to a gene: 6. The CDR3 here is CASSLRDRGLEQYF. The part of the CDR3 DNA that was read is TGTGCCAGCAGCCTCCGGGACAGGGGGCTTGAACAGTAC. The variable domain in full, completed from reference TRBV26 and TRBJ2-7, reads NSKVIQTPRYLVKGQGQKAKMRCIPEKGHPVVFWYQQNKNNEFKFLINFQNQEVLQQIDMTEKRFSAECPSNSPCSLEIQSSEAGDSALYLCASSLRDRGLEQYFGPGTRLTVL.

This clone occurred once. Here the gene names and germline are mouse. The read ends 1 residue early relative to the CDR3; the germline J gene fills the gap. The J gene is TRBJ2-5, the V gene TRBV26, with TRBD1 matching over 7 bases. V was pared by 5 bases and J by 4 bases, with 0 bases of the junction left unmatched. Looked up from germline, CDR1 is KGHPV and CDR2 is FQNQEV (reference sequence). The CDR3 has 12 amino acids. CDR3 DNA (partial): TGTGCCAGCAGTGGGACAGAAGACACCCAGTAC. This translates into CASSGTEDTQY. The full CDR3 protein reads CASSGTEDTQYF.